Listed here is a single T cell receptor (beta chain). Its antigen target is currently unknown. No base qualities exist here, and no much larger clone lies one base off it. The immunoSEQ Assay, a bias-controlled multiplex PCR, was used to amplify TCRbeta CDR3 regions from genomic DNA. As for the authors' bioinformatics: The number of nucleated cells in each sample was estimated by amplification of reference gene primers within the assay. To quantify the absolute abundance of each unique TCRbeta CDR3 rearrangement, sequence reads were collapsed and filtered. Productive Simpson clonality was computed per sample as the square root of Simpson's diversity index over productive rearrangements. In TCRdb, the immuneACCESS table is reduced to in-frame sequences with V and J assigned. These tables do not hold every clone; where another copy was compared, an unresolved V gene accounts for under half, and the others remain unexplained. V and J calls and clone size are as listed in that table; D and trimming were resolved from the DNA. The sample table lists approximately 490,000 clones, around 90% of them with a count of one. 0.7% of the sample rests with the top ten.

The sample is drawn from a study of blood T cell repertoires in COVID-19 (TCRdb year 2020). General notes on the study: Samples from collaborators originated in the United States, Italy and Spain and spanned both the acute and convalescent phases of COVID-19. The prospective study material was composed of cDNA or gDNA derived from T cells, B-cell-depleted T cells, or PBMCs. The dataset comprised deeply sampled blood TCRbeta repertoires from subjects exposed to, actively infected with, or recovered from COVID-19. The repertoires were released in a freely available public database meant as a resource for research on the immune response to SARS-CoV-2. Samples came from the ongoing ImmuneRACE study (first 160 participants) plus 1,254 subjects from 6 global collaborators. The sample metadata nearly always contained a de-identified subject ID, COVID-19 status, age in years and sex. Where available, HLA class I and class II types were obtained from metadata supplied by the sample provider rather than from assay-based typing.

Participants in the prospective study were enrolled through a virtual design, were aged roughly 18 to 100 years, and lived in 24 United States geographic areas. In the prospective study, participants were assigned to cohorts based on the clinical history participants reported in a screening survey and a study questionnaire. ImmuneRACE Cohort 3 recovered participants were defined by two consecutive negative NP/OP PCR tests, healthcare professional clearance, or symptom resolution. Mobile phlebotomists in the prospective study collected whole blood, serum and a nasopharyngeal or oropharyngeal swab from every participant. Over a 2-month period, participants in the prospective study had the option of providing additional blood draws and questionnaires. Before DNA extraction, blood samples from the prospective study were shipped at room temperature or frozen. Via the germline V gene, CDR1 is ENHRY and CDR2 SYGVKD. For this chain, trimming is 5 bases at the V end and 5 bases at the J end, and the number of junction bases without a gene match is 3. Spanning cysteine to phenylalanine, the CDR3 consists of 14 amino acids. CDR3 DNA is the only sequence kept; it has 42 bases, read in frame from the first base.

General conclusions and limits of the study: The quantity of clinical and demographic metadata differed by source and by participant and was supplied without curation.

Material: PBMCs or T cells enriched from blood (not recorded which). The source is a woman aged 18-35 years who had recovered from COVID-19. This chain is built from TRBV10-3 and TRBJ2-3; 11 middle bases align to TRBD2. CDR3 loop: CAISLGLAGDTQYF. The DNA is TGTGCCATCAGTCTCGGACTAGCGGGAGATACGCAGTATTTT.